The sequence of this TCR beta chain was determined in a study of control samples from healthy donors and cancer patients. Method: immunoSEQ multiplex PCR; TCRdb's copy keeps in-frame clones and lacks some. The sample records 130,000 or so clones, around 90% being singletons. CDR3 length: 16 amino acids. Germline V CDR1 and CDR2: SNHLY, FYNNEI. V lost 3 bases and J lost 5; bases outside the gene matches: 10. The genes are TRBV2 and TRBJ2-3, with 8 nucleotides matching TRBD2. The sequence came from a man aged 18 to 29 in good health. Sample: blood. This chain's CDR3 is CASSDLGTRGGDTQYF. The CDR3 coding sequence is TGTGCCAGCAGTGACCTGGGGACTAGGGGGGGAGATACGCAGTATTTT.